This T cell receptor beta chain is from a study of cytomegalovirus exposure and HLA in healthy donors. As to this clone: No antigen is known for it.

Assay used: immunoSEQ multiplex PCR; TCRdb lists only in-frame clones, some missing. The data show about 130,000 clones, with about 88% seen just once and about 1.5% held by the top ten. This CDR3 contains 15 residues. Study-level points and caveats: In the roughly 130 validation repertoires, a later analysis found that first-cohort TCR clusters tended to co-occur. Listed as cytomegalovirus-associated were 164 TCR beta chains.

The TCR was taken from a young man in good health and CMV-seronegative. V is TRBV21-1 and J is TRBJ1-2; no DNA check was done on the table's D call, TRBD1. TRBV21-1 is deemed a pseudogene. Sequenced sample: PBMCs. CDR3 in DNA: TGTGCCAGCCAGGGTGAGGACAGGGGGTCCTATGGCTACACCTTC. Protein: CASQGEDRGSYGYTF.